This TCR beta chain was identified during a study of neoadjuvant anti-PD-1 for oral cavity cancer. Libraries were prepared by immunoSEQ multiplex PCR; TCRdb keeps only in-frame clonotypes and omits some of them. The sample has fewer than 35,000 clones, more than 75% seen once. The specimen comprised PBMCs, sampled before nivolumab (anti-PD-1) treatment. This sequence was found in a person aged 40 to 85 with oral cavity squamous cell carcinoma.

Written as DNA, the CDR3 is TGTGCTAGTGGTTTGGTTTCGGGCAGGGCCACTGAAGCTTTCTTT. The encoded protein is CASGLVSGRATEAFF. The V and J genes are TRBV12-5 and TRBJ1-1; maybe TRBD1 (5 bases). Germline assignment: CDR1 LGHNT and CDR2 FRNRAP. Trimming pared 0 bases from V and 4 bases from J, leaving 12 bases between. The CDR3 loop spans 15 amino acids.